A selection of T cell receptor beta chains follows, all from one sample in a study of OX40 agonist ivuxolimab in advanced cancers. Method: immunoSEQ multiplex PCR; TCRdb's copy keeps in-frame clones and lacks some. This repertoire shows 67,000 or so clones, 70% to 90% found once; its top ten account for 0.95% to 1.4%. The sequenced sample was CD4+ or CD8+ T cells sorted from blood, obtained in a trial of the OX40 agonist ivuxolimab. Every receptor here comes from an adult with an advanced solid tumor such as melanoma, head and neck, liver or kidney cancer. The CDR3 runs from the conserved cysteine through the conserved F or W.

>TRBJ2-7|TRBV27
CASSPAWGRGSYEQYF
>TRBJ2-7|TRBV7-9
CASRSGASGYEQYF
>TRBJ2-3|TRBV18
CASSPGGDTQYF
>TRBJ2-1|TRBV10-2
CASSESPGGRASYNEQFF
>TRBJ2-7|TRBV19
CASRPGLAGAGEQYF
>TRBJ1-5|TRBV6-5
CASRRTGSGNQPQHF
>TRBJ1-2|TRBV11-2
CASSLSNVAGQYGYTF
>TRBJ1-2|TRBV4-1
CASSQDPKGQRRYNYGYTF
>TRBJ1-2|TRBV7-2
CASSLGPGGGEGYTF
>TRBJ2-5|TRBV10-3
CAISPGLAGEETQYF
>TRBJ2-1|TRBV1
CTSSQDEGYLVKFVVGTYNEQFF
>TRBJ2-7|TRBV6-5
CASRGVTYEQYF
>TRBJ2-7|TRBV5-1
CASSMTDSYEQYF
>TRBJ2-3|TRBV27
CASSFSSGTKDTQYF
>TRBJ2-1|TRBV2
CASSISFYNEQFF
>TRBJ2-5|TRBV13
CASSLGAGVQETQYF
>TRBJ2-7|TRBV19
CASQVVSSGSYEQYF
>TRBJ2-7|TRBV19
CASSMIGTSNYEQYF
>TRBJ1-2|TRBV30
CAWLGRKYGYTF
>TRBJ1-1|TRBV7-2
CASSSALRNTEAFF
>TRBJ2-1|TRBV2
CASNGDNYNEQFF
>TRBJ2-7|TRBV27
CATRARSYEQYF
>TRBJ2-3|TRBV28
CAWGGGTDTQYF
>TRBJ2-7|TRBV5-1
CASSLVASGTYEQYF
>TRBJ2-5|TRBV6-1
CASTKDGGQETQYF
>TRBJ2-2|TRBV28
CASSSPGQGRTGELFF
>TRBJ1-4|TRBV11-2
CASSRAATNEKLFF
>TRBJ1-5|TRBV10-3
CAISESEGGTGQPQHF
>TRBJ2-3|TRBV28
CASAGQHIIRLDTQYF
>TRBJ2-4|TRBV19
CASSIQENIQYF
>TRBJ1-1|TRBV4-2
CASSQVNTNTEAFF
>TRBJ1-3|TRBV6-5
CASRPDGARNTIYF
>TRBJ2-5|TRBV6-6
CASRQGASRETQYF
>TRBJ2-7|TRBV27
CASSSPGTSGREQYF
>TRBJ1-4|TRBV6-1
CATGTGIPNEKLFF
>TRBJ2-5|TRBV2
CASTDGRGRETQYF
>TRBJ2-3|TRBV5-1
CASSLAGGGTDTQYF
>TRBJ1-1|TRBV12-5
CASGLVPGAEAFF
>TRBJ2-5|TRBV7-9
CASSLRMETQYF
>.|TRBV28
CASSRPYEQYF
>TRBJ2-3|TRBV6-1
CASSGGRPATQYF
>TRBJ1-3|TRBV19
CASSIQASGNTIYF
>TRBJ1-2|TRBV11-1
CASSLAPDLDYGYTF
>TRBJ2-5|TRBV5-4
CASSGAGVGAGETQYF
>TRBJ1-5|TRBV27
CASIHGQRGQPQHF
>TRBJ1-1|TRBV6-5
CASSTRTGNTEAFF
>TRBJ2-5|TRBV2
CASSAGSKAFGTQYF
>TRBJ1-5|TRBV5-1
CASSLVPGSNQPQHF
>TRBJ1-6|TRBV5-1
CASSLEVGYNSPLHF
>TRBJ1-4|TRBV28
CASSVGTSNEKLFF
>TRBJ1-1|TRBV28
CASSLRREAFF
>TRBJ2-2|TRBV4-3
CASSQDPSGSMTGELFF
>TRBJ2-7|TRBV28
CASSLPKNRASYEQYF
>TRBJ2-2|TRBV11-2
CASSPGPDTGELFF